A selection of T cell receptor beta chains follows, all from one sample in a study of immune heterogeneity within non-small cell lung tumors. TCRdb re-called the multiplex PCR reads with MiXCR, one entry per CDR3 protein. The table records a few thousand distinct CDR3 sequences, around a fifth of them present only once. Sequencing was carried out using lung tumor tissue. These receptors all stem from a man between 65 and 85 years old with non-small cell lung cancer. Both conserved end residues are part of each CDR3. D genes are given only for firm matches. Clone sizes are given selectively: once, few, many, or a class where the clone is expanded.

D gene	V gene	clone size	J gene	CDR3 DNA	CDR3 protein
-	TRBV6-1	large	TRBJ2-7	TGTGCCAGCAGTCTGGTCCCCAATATGGGCGAGCAGTACTTC	CASSLVPNMGEQYF
-	TRBV20-1	few	TRBJ2-3	TGCAGTGCACTCGGACTATCCCTCCCCACAGATACGCAGTATTTT	CSALGLSLPTDTQYF
TRBD2	TRBV12-3/TRBV12-4	medium-sized	TRBJ2-1	TGTGCCAGCAGTTCACCCTCGGGACTAGCGGCGGATGAGCAGTTCTTC	CASSSPSGLAADEQFF
-	TRBV18	-	TRBJ2-7	TGTGTCAGCTCACCACCGTATAGTTCCTACGAGCAGTACTTC	CVSSPPYSSYEQYF
TRBD1	TRBV27	once	TRBJ1-6	TGTGCCAGCAGCCCACCGGGACAGGGTTCACCCCTCCACTTT	CASSPPGQGSPLHF
-	TRBV19	few	TRBJ2-2	TGTGCCTCAAAGGCGAGGGCCCGGACCGGGGAGCTGTTTTTT	CASKARARTGELFF
-	TRBV10-3	medium-sized	TRBJ2-7	TGTGCCATCAGGGGAGGAGTCGGGGGCATATCCTACGAGCAGTACTTC	CAIRGGVGGISYEQYF
TRBD1	TRBV28	medium-sized	TRBJ2-7	TGTGCCAGCAGTTCTTCCGGGACAGGGTTCCACGAGCAGTACTTC	CASSSSGTGFHEQYF
TRBD2	TRBV6-2/TRBV6-3	medium-sized	TRBJ2-7	TGTGCCAGCAGTCTGGCCCGGGTTTCATGGACTAGCGGGCCAACCTACGAGCAGTACTTC	CASSLARVSWTSGPTYEQYF
-	TRBV30	medium-sized	TRBJ1-2	TGTGCCTGGGTAGTTGGGCAGCTTAACCCCTATGGCTACACCTTC	CAWVVGQLNPYGYTF
-	TRBV5-5	-	TRBJ2-5	TGTGCCAGCAGCTCGGCACAGGGCCTTGAAGAGACCCAGTACTTC	CASSSAQGLEETQYF
-	TRBV11-2	medium-sized	TRBJ2-1	TGTGCCAGCAGCCGCACCGGGACGGATAATGAGCAGTTCTTC	CASSRTGTDNEQFF
TRBD1	TRBV4-1	large	TRBJ1-2	TGCGCCAGCAGCCAAACACAGGGGACGAACTATGGCTACACCTTC	CASSQTQGTNYGYTF
TRBD1	TRBV27	medium-sized	TRBJ1-2	TGTGCCAGCAGCCCCACCTCGTGGACCCTGGGGACAGGACACTATGGCTACACCTTC	CASSPTSWTLGTGHYGYTF
-	TRBV2	few	TRBJ2-2	TGTGCCAGCAGTGAAGATTGGGTGAACACCGGGGAGCTGTTTTTT	CASSEDWVNTGELFF
-	TRBV6-1	medium-sized	TRBJ1-3	TGTGCCAGCAGGACCGCCGACCGTCACACCATATATTTT	CASRTADRHTIYF
-	TRBV5-1	-	TRBJ1-3	TGCGCCAGAAGCTTTTCGGGACTACAGGCGCATGGAAACACCATATATTTT	CARSFSGLQAHGNTIYF
-	TRBV20-1	-	TRBJ2-2	TGCAGTGCTAGGGACAGCCATGTTATGTCCGGGGAGCTGTTTTTT	CSARDSHVMSGELFF
TRBD2	TRBV29-1	medium-sized	TRBJ2-1	TGCAGCGTTGGAAAACTAGCGGGAGGGGGTGAGCAGTTCTTC	CSVGKLAGGGEQFF
-	TRBV6-1	few	TRBJ2-1	TGTGCCAGCAGGAGCCCGAAGGACAATGAGCAGTTCTTC	CASRSPKDNEQFF
-	TRBV20-1	medium-sized	TRBJ2-7	TGCAGTGCTAGTTTAGGAGGATACGAGCAGTACTTC	CSASLGGYEQYF
-	TRBV20-1	medium-sized	TRBJ1-2	TGCAGTGCCCACATGAATAACGGGTACGGCTACACCTTC	CSAHMNNGYGYTF
TRBD2	TRBV5-1	few	TRBJ2-1	TGCGCCAGCAGCTTAAAACTAGCGGGGAACAATGAGCAGTTCTTC	CASSLKLAGNNEQFF
-	TRBV6-2/TRBV6-3	medium-sized	TRBJ1-6	TGTGCCAGCAGAGGAGGGTTTAATTCACCCCTCCACTTT	CASRGGFNSPLHF
-	TRBV20-1	-	TRBJ2-3	TGCAGTGCTAGTGGTCGGCGGGCTATGACAGATACGCAGTATTTT	CSASGRRAMTDTQYF
-	TRBV6-5	-	TRBJ2-3	TGTGCCAGCAGTTTTACGACACCTACCACAGATACGCAGTATTTT	CASSFTTPTTDTQYF
TRBD2	TRBV11-2	medium-sized	TRBJ2-5	TGTGCCAGCAGCTTAGACGCCCGGGGGGGCCAGTACTTC	CASSLDARGGQYF
-	TRBV6-5	medium-sized	TRBJ2-3	TGTGCCAGCAGTTACGGCACAGATACGCAGTATTTT	CASSYGTDTQYF
TRBD1	TRBV20-1	-	TRBJ2-1	TGCAGTGCTACCCGGACAGGGGTAAACAATGAGCAGTTCTTC	CSATRTGVNNEQFF
-	TRBV7-7	-	TRBJ2-7	TGTGCCAGCAGCTTAAAGCCGGGACCCTACGAGCAGTACTTC	CASSLKPGPYEQYF
-	TRBV7-2	-	TRBJ1-2	TGTGCCAGCAGCCATCGACGGGCTGAGGGTGGCTACACCTTC	CASSHRRAEGGYTF
-	TRBV6-1	few	TRBJ2-6	TGTGCCAGCAGTAGACAGACGGGCTCTGGGGCCAACGTCCTGACTTTC	CASSRQTGSGANVLTF
TRBD1	TRBV5-5	-	TRBJ2-2	TGTGCCAGCAAAGGGACAGGCTCCACCGGGGAGCTGTTTTTT	CASKGTGSTGELFF
TRBD2	TRBV7-3	-	TRBJ2-3	TGTGCCAGCAGCGTTAGCGGGGGGACAGATACGCAGTATTTT	CASSVSGGTDTQYF
TRBD1	TRBV20-1	-	TRBJ2-7	TGCAGTGCCCAGAAGGGACAGGGTTCAGCCTACGAGCAGTACTTC	CSAQKGQGSAYEQYF
TRBD1	TRBV5-6	-	TRBJ1-2	TGTGCCAGCAGCTTGGGACAGGGAGACTATGGCTACACCTTC	CASSLGQGDYGYTF
-	TRBV20-1	medium-sized	TRBJ2-2	TGCAGTGCTAGAGACGGGACTCCGGGGGACGGGGAGCTGTTTTTT	CSARDGTPGDGELFF
-	TRBV15	medium-sized	TRBJ1-5	TGTGCCACCAGCAGAGTTCTCGGGGGCAATCAGCCCCAGCATTTT	CATSRVLGGNQPQHF
-	TRBV10-3	few	TRBJ1-2	TGTGCCATCAGTGAGTCGTCAGAATATGGCTACACCTTC	CAISESSEYGYTF
-	TRBV12-3/TRBV12-4	-	TRBJ1-4	TGTGCCAGCAGTTTAGCCCTCTCCGGGGCTCGAAAACTGTTTTTT	CASSLALSGARKLFF
TRBD1	TRBV11-2	medium-sized	TRBJ2-5	TGTGCCAGCAGCCGAGTCCCGGGACAGCAAGAGACCCAGTACTTC	CASSRVPGQQETQYF
-	TRBV20-1	few	TRBJ2-7	TGCAGTGGTAGGCGGACTGGGCCGTCCTACGAGCAGTACTTC	CSGRRTGPSYEQYF
TRBD2	TRBV13	-	TRBJ2-3	TGTGCCAGCAGCTTAGGCGGGAGGTCCACAGATACGCAGTATTTT	CASSLGGRSTDTQYF
TRBD2	TRBV9	-	TRBJ2-3	TGTGCCAGCAGCGTAGGGTTAGCGGGATGGGGAGATACGCAGTATTTT	CASSVGLAGWGDTQYF
-	TRBV5-6	-	TRBJ2-1	TGTGCCAGCAGCCTGTACAATGAGCAGTTCTTC	CASSLYNEQFF
TRBD1	TRBV20-1	medium-sized	TRBJ1-1	TGCAGTGCCCGACAGGGAACGGATACTGAAGCTTTCTTT	CSARQGTDTEAFF
-	TRBV19	medium-sized	TRBJ2-3	TGTGCCAGTAGTTTCGACACGGCCACAGATACGCAGTATTTT	CASSFDTATDTQYF
-	TRBV27	-	TRBJ2-1	TGTGCCAGCAGGGGTCAGTGGGAACTCAACAATGAGCAGTTCTTC	CASRGQWELNNEQFF
TRBD1	TRBV11-3	-	TRBJ2-2	TGTGCCAGCACCCATAACGGGACAGGGGGCTTAACCGGGGAGCTGTTTTTT	CASTHNGTGGLTGELFF
-	TRBV12-3/TRBV12-4	medium-sized	TRBJ1-1	TGTGCCAGCAGTTTAGGGCAAATCCCTGAAGCTTTCTTT	CASSLGQIPEAFF
-	TRBV15	-	TRBJ2-5	TGTGCCACCAGCAGAGAACCGACAGGTCTGCAAGAGACCCAGTACTTC	CATSREPTGLQETQYF
-	TRBV7-9	-	TRBJ2-1	TGTGCCAGCAGCTTATGGGCTAGAGACAATGAGCAGTTCTTC	CASSLWARDNEQFF
TRBD1	TRBV2	few	TRBJ1-5	TGTGCCAGCAGGACAGGGGGGTATAATCAGCCCCAGCATTTT	CASRTGGYNQPQHF
-	TRBV11-2	-	TRBJ2-4	TGTGCCAGCAGCTTCGCGGGGGCCAAAAACATTCAGTACTTC	CASSFAGAKNIQYF
TRBD1	TRBV9	few	TRBJ1-2	TGTGCCAGCAGCTCCCGAGCGGGACAGGAATATGGCTACACCTTC	CASSSRAGQEYGYTF
TRBD2	TRBV6-2/TRBV6-3	-	TRBJ2-1	TGTGCCAGCAGTGACCCTAGCGGGAACTACAATGAGCAGTTCTTC	CASSDPSGNYNEQFF
TRBD2	TRBV20-1	medium-sized	TRBJ2-7	TGCAGTGCTCTCCATAGCGGGGGGAACTCCTACGAGCAGTACTTC	CSALHSGGNSYEQYF
-	TRBV10-3	few	TRBJ1-2	TGTGCCATCAGTGAGTCGGGACAATTTAACTATGGCTACACCTTC	CAISESGQFNYGYTF